Listed here are 15 T cell receptor beta chains from one sample, sequenced in a study of shared clonotypes between healthy human individuals. Data came from immunoSEQ multiplex PCR; TCRdb stores just in-frame clones and leaves some out. The table includes over a million clones, approximately 76% detected once. The sample comprised memory CD4+ T cells sorted from blood. This sample's subset: CD45RA-negative fraction. Source of these receptors: a man younger than 35 in good health.

This clone appeared once. The V gene is TRBV12-5, the J gene TRBJ1-3; possible D gene TRBD1, 5 bases. CDR3 length: 15 residues. The V end lost 6 bases, the J end lost 2 bases, and 14 bases lay between the germline ends. Germline loops: CDR1 LGHNT, CDR2 FRNRAP. As DNA, the CDR3 is TGTGCTAGTGGCAAAGCCGACAGCGCTGGAAACACCATATATTTT. Translated: CASGKADSAGNTIYF. The variable domain in full, completed from reference TRBV12-5 and TRBJ1-3, reads DARVTQTPRHKVTEMGQEVTMRCQPILGHNTVFWYRQTMMQGLELLAYFRNRAPLDDSGMPKDRFSAEMPDATLATLKIQPSEPRDSAVYFCASGKADSAGNTIYFGEGSWLTVV.

For this clone: A much more abundant neighbour one base away suggests this may be a read error. In the same sample, other DNA sequences code for this CDR3. The rearrangement links TRBV11-3 to TRBJ2-7, with D maybe TRBD1 (5 bases). Germline CDR1 is SGHNT and CDR2 is YENEEA. The V gene lost 5 bases and the J gene lost 0 bases, with 8 bases spanning the gap. The CDR3 is 13 residues long. The DNA for the CDR3 is TGTGCCAGCAGCCTAGGGGTCTCCTACGAGCAGTACTTC. This sequence encodes CASSLGVSYEQYF.

V is TRBV29-1 and J is TRBJ2-3, with 14 bases identical to TRBD2. The V gene's germline CDR1 is SQVTM and CDR2 ANQGSEA. CDR3 size: 15 residues. V dropped 3 bases and J dropped 5; count of bases not matched to a gene: 4. In DNA, the CDR3 is TGCAGCGTTGAGGGACTAGCGGGAGTTAAAGATACGCAGTATTTT. It specifies CSVEGLAGVKDTQYF.

The chain employs TRBV19 and TRBJ1-2; 12 bases map to TRBD1. Losses at the gene ends were 4 bases for V and 8 bases for J; bases not matched to a gene: 5. CDR1 and CDR2 (germline): LNHDA, SQIVND (reference sequence). The CDR3 has 14 residues. The CDR3 DNA follows: TGTGCCAGTAGTAACCGGGACAGGGGGCTCGGCTACACCTTC. It yields the protein CASSNRDRGLGYTF.

This clone was counted between two and nine times. The chain is built from TRBV6-1 and TRBJ1-6, with a possible D match to TRBD1 (5 bases). V lost 1 base and J 7 bases, leaving 17 bases between the germline ends. Germline V lookup: CDR1 MNHNS, CDR2 SASEGT. The CDR3 extends over 17 amino acids. In DNA, the CDR3 is TGTGCCAGCAGTGAAGTCGGGTGGGGGACGGACAATTCACCCCTCCACTTT. Translating gives CASSEVGWGTDNSPLHF.

The chain's CDR3 is CASSSGQGAETQYF. The CDR3 coding sequence is TGTGCCAGCAGTTCCGGACAGGGGGCAGAGACCCAGTACTTC. J is TRBJ2-5 and V is TRBV28, with 11 bases fitting TRBD1. After removal of 4 bases from V and 4 bases from J, the junction contained 2 bases not matched to a gene. Germline V CDR1 and CDR2: MDHEN, SYDVKM. This CDR3 is 14 amino acids long.

This rearrangement joins TRBV7-2 to TRBJ2-5; a possible D gene is TRBD2 (6 bases). The CDR3 totals 15 residues. The V gene's germline CDR1 is SGHTA and CDR2 FQGNSA. Trimming shortened V by 5 bases and J by 5 bases, and 18 bases separated the two germline ends. The CDR3 loop is CASSPGTLGPETQYF. CDR3 DNA: TGTGCCAGCAGCCCCGGGACTTTAGGGCCCGAGACCCAGTACTTC.

V gene TRBV20-1 combines with J gene TRBJ1-2; D unclear. Trimming took off 6 bases at V and 6 bases at J, with 8 bases between the two ends. The CDR3 sequence is 10 residues long. Per the germline V gene, CDR1 is DFQATT and CDR2 is SNEGSKA (reference sequence). CDR3 amino acids: CSAGRDGYTF. CDR3 in DNA: TGCAGTGCAGGTAGAGATGGCTACACCTTC.

The J gene is TRBJ2-5, the V gene TRBV27; 14 bases fit TRBD2. The CDR3 extends over 16 amino acids. Losses at the gene ends were 3 bases for V and 4 bases for J; bases not matched to a gene: 4. Germline V gene data show CDR1 as MNHEY and CDR2 as SMNVEV (reference sequence). The DNA of the CDR3 is TGTGCCAGCAGTTTCAGACTAGCGGGGGGGTCAGAGACCCAGTACTTC. This encodes CASSFRLAGGSETQYF.

This chain uses TRBV6-5 with TRBJ1-2; TRBD1 matches at 8 bases. CDR1 MNHEY and CDR2 SVGAGI come from the germline V gene. V lost 6 bases to trimming and J lost 7 bases; unmatched junction nucleotides: 10. The CDR3 consists of 14 residues. CDR3 protein: CASRTPGGARGYTF. DNA of the CDR3: TGTGCCAGCAGGACCCCAGGGGGCGCTCGTGGCTACACCTTC.

The chain has TRBV15 and TRBJ2-5; 11 bases agree with TRBD2. Germline V gene data show CDR1 as LNHNV and CDR2 as YYDKDF (reference sequence). Losses at the gene ends were 11 bases for V and 0 bases for J; bases not matched to a gene: 8. The CDR3 runs 15 residues. CDR3 protein: CAASPGLADQETQYF. DNA for the CDR3: TGTGCCGCCTCTCCGGGACTAGCGGACCAAGAGACCCAGTACTTC.

V and J are TRBV5-8 and TRBJ2-3; D is tentatively TRBD1 or TRBD2 (5 bases each). Germline V CDR1 and CDR2: SGHTS, YDEGEE. This CDR3 spans 15 amino acids. Deletions cut 5 bases from V and 5 bases from J, with 18 bases between. The CDR3 reads CASSSNRDGGDTQYF. CDR3 DNA: TGTGCCAGCAGTTCGAACCGGGACGGAGGAGATACGCAGTATTTT. Complete variable domain (other parts from reference TRBV5-8 and TRBJ2-3): EAGVTQSPTHLIKTRGQQATLRCSPISGHTSVYWYQQALGLGLQFLLWYDEGEERNRGNFPPRFSGRQFPNYSSELNVNALELEDSALYLCASSSNRDGGDTQYFGPGTRLTVL.

Points on this clone: One end of the junction does not line up with germline, which may come from a read error. The chain links TRBV7-7 to TRBJ2-5, with TRBD2 as a possible D gene (5 bases). The V gene's germline CDR1 is SSHAT and CDR2 FNYEAQ (reference sequence). This CDR3 comprises 15 residues. CDR3 residues: CASSFGGRDVETQYF. DNA of the CDR3: TGTGCTAGCAGCTTCGGAGGAAGGGATGTCGAGACCCAGTACTTC.

CDR3 amino acids: CASSLWGGFLGYTF. The CDR3 DNA reads TGTGCCAGCAGTCTCTGGGGGGGGTTTTTAGGCTACACCTTC. The V call is TRBV27, the J call TRBJ1-2; the D gene is possibly TRBD1 (5 bases). Germline CDR1 is MNHEY and CDR2 is SMNVEV (reference sequence). Trimming removed 5 bases at V and 8 bases at J, with 18 bases between. This CDR3 comprises 14 residues.

Concerning this clone: This same CDR3 is encoded by further DNA sequences in the sample. CDR3 DNA: TGTGCCAGCTCACCCAGCAGGGACAATGAGCAGTTCTTC. This codes for CASSPSRDNEQFF. The rearrangement uses TRBV18 and TRBJ2-1; D is possibly TRBD1 (5 bases). The CDR3 has 13 amino acids. CDR1 and CDR2 (germline): KGHSH, LQKENI. Trimming left V 3 bases short and J 5 bases short, with 8 bases between.